One sample yielded the 5 T cell receptor beta chains listed below, sequenced in a study of beta chain features in type 1 diabetes. The isolated RNA, all of it, was reverse transcribed, so expressed TCRB transcripts were what got sequenced. Measured with immunoSEQ multiplex PCR; TCRdb has only the in-frame clones, and not every one. The sample has 150,000 to 160,000 clones, around 10% seen once. The material sequenced was central memory CD4+ T cells from blood. These receptors were collected from a man aged 18-30 years in good health.

This clone was seen more than once but under ten times. The chain couples TRBV6-1 to TRBJ1-3, with 7 bases identical to TRBD1. V was pared by 6 bases and J by 0 bases, with 5 bases of the junction left unmatched. This CDR3 is built from 15 residues. CDR1 is MNHNS, CDR2 SASEGT, per germline. The CDR3 sequence: CASRPQGSSGNTIYF. CDR3 bases: TGTGCCAGCAGGCCACAGGGGAGCTCTGGAAACACCATATATTTT.

In this sample, this clone turned up a few times. The rearrangement joins TRBV7-2 to TRBJ1-5, with D perhaps matching TRBD1 (5 bases). CDR1 is SGHTA, CDR2 FQGNSA, per germline. The CDR3 runs to 15 residues. Deletions cut 5 bases from V and 5 bases from J, with 16 bases between. CDR3 residues: CASSILPGRDQPQHF. The DNA for the CDR3 is TGTGCCAGCAGCATCCTCCCGGGACGGGATCAGCCCCAGCATTTT.

This clone has only a few counts. The chain links TRBV15 to TRBJ2-4, with no clear D. This CDR3 spans 16 amino acids. Germline V gives CDR1 LNHNV, CDR2 YYDKDF (reference sequence). Trimming pared 1 base from V and 2 bases from J, leaving 12 bases between. The CDR3 loop reads CATSRVVGSSKNIQYF. CDR3 DNA: TGTGCCACCAGCAGAGTTGTGGGGTCGTCCAAAAACATTCAGTACTTC.

This clone showed up many times. CDR3 nucleotide sequence: TGTGCCAGCAGCATATCCGTAGATAAGAGCTTCGAAGCTTTCTTT. Its protein is CASSISVDKSFEAFF. The V and J genes are TRBV9 and TRBJ1-1, with D unclear. This CDR3 contains 15 residues. Germline values: CDR1 SGDLS, CDR2 YYNGEE. Deletions cut 4 bases from V and 8 bases from J, with 21 bases between. Drawing the rest from reference TRBV9 and TRBJ1-1, the complete variable domain is DSGVTQTPKHLITATGQRVTLRCSPRSGDLSVYWYQQSLDQGLQFLIQYYNGEERAKGNILERFSAQQFPDLHSELNLSSLELGDSALYFCASSISVDKSFEAFFGQGTRLTVV.

The J gene is TRBJ2-7, the V gene TRBV7-7; 9 bases line up with TRBD1. Germline CDR1 SSHAT, CDR2 FNYEAQ (reference sequence). This CDR3 spans 13 amino acids. V gave up 5 bases and J gave up 7 bases; unmatched junction bases: 6. In nucleotides, the CDR3 is TGTGCCAGCAGCCCAGACAGGGGGGCTGAGCAGTACTTC. As protein: CASSPDRGAEQYF.